The present TCR beta chain was sequenced within a study of blood T cells in healthy people across ages. The CDR3 totals 13 residues. Between the trimmed V and J ends, which lost 7 bases and 9 bases, there was a span of 13 bases. Per the germline V gene, CDR1 is LGHDT and CDR2 is YNNKEL (reference sequence). This clonotype was seen only once. The authors ran a second PCR of 7 to 11 cycles using a sample-barcoded 5' primer and a J-beta primer mix. TCRdb re-derived calls from the 5' RACE reads in MiXCR, one entry per CDR3 protein. This sample has approximately 940,000 distinct CDR3 sequences, with about 48% found just once.

The chain uses TRBV3-1 and TRBJ1-6; weak D call: TRBD1 (5 bases). Sequencing was carried out using blood. The receptor comes from a young man in good health. The CDR3 spells CASIGTPGSPLHF. CDR3 nucleotides: TGTGCCAGCATCGGGACCCCAGGTTCACCCCTCCACTTT.